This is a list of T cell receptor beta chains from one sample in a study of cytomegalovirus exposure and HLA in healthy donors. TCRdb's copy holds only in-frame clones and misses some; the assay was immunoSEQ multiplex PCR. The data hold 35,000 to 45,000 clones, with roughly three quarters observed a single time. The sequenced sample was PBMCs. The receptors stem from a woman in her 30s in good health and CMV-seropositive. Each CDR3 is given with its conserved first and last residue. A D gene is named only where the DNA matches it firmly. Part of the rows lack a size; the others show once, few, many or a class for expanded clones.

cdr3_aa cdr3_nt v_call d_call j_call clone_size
CASRLTGDSYEQYF TGTGCCAGCAGACTCACAGGGGACTCGTACGAGCAGTACTTC TRBV14 - TRBJ2-7 -
CASSLAKGRVSYNEQFF TGTGCCAGCAGCTTAGCAAAAGGCAGGGTCTCCTACAATGAGCAGTTCTTC TRBV7-9 - TRBJ2-1 -
CAWSAGQNTEAFF TGTGCCTGGAGTGCGGGACAGAACACTGAAGCTTTCTTT TRBV30 - TRBJ1-1 -
CASSLNIDYGYTF TGTGCCAGCAGCTTAAATATAGACTATGGCTACACCTTC TRBV11-2 - TRBJ1-2 -
CASSPFPLTSMNTEAFF TGTGCCAGCAGCCCCTTCCCCCTAACCTCCATGAACACTGAAGCTTTCTTT TRBV11-2 - TRBJ1-1 -
CASSSLTGKDIYEQYF TGTGCCAGCAGTTCCTTGACAGGGAAGGATATCTACGAGCAGTACTTC TRBV27 TRBD1 TRBJ2-7 -
CANSIATGGGYGYTF TGTGCCAACAGCATCGCAACAGGGGGCGGGTATGGCTACACCTTC TRBV11-1 TRBD1 TRBJ1-2 -
CATSILPGYQPQHF TGTGCCACCAGCATACTACCGGGGTACCAGCCCCAGCATTTT TRBV15 - TRBJ1-5 -
CASGAPPAYEQYF TGTGCCAGCGGGGCCCCCCCGGCCTACGAGCAGTACTTC TRBV11-2 - TRBJ2-7 -
CASSPRAGDYGYTF TGTGCCAGCTCACCACGCGCGGGAGACTATGGCTACACCTTC TRBV18 - TRBJ1-2 -
CASSLAQGYTGELFF TGTGCCAGCAGCTTAGCACAGGGGTACACCGGGGAGCTGTTTTTT TRBV7-2 TRBD1 TRBJ2-2 -
CSSSLYRGDQYF TGTTCCAGCAGCTTATACCGGGGGGACCAGTACTTC TRBV7-9 TRBD2 TRBJ2-5 once
CASSLIGDKNTIYF TGTGCCAGCAGCTTGATTGGAGATAAAAACACCATATATTTT TRBV5-5 - TRBJ1-3 -
CASSEGQVLNEKLFF TGTGCCAGCAGCGAAGGACAGGTCCTTAATGAAAAACTGTTTTTT TRBV7-9 TRBD1 TRBJ1-4 once
CASSYQTPEETDTQYF TGTGCCAGCAGCTACCAGACCCCTGAGGAAACAGATACGCAGTATTTT TRBV13 - TRBJ2-3 -
CASGLVLGRGSFSGNTIYF TGTGCTAGTGGTTTGGTACTTGGCAGGGGTTCTTTCTCTGGAAACACCATATATTTT TRBV12-5 - TRBJ1-3 -
CASRPTGSSGNTIYF TGTGCCAGCAGGCCCACAGGAAGCTCTGGAAACACCATATATTTT TRBV6-5 - TRBJ1-3 -
CASSANLNSYEQYF TGTGCCAGCAGTGCCAACTTAAACTCCTACGAGCAGTACTTC TRBV9 - TRBJ2-7 -
CSATQGAEQYF TGCAGTGCTACACAGGGGGCCGAGCAGTACTTC TRBV20-1 TRBD1 TRBJ2-7 -
CASSYGTGDNTEAFF TGTGCCAGCAGTTACGGGACAGGGGATAACACTGAAGCTTTCTTT TRBV6-5 TRBD1 TRBJ1-1 few
CASRGSRNDYEQYF TGTGCCAGCAGGGGGAGTAGGAATGACTACGAGCAGTACTTC TRBV6-1 - TRBJ2-7 few
CASSPTGLGQTQYF TGCGCCAGCAGCCCGACAGGTTTGGGACAGACCCAGTACTTC TRBV7-9 - TRBJ2-5 -
CASRAMTETQYF TGTGCCAGCAGAGCGATGACGGAGACCCAGTACTTC TRBV28 - TRBJ2-5 -
CASSYGGGGYEQYF TGTGCCAGCAGTTACGGCGGGGGGGGATACGAGCAGTACTTC TRBV6-5 TRBD2 TRBJ2-7 medium-sized
CASSYTGQGSNTIYF TGTGCCAGCAGTTACACGGGACAGGGCTCGAACACCATATATTTT TRBV6-6 TRBD1 TRBJ1-3 few
CATLAGDTDTQYF TGTGCCACCTTAGCGGGGGATACAGATACGCAGTATTTT TRBV6-5 TRBD2 TRBJ2-3 few
CASSLSSGHISYNEQFF TGTGCCAGCAGCCTATCTTCGGGACATATCTCCTACAATGAGCAGTTCTTC TRBV14 - TRBJ2-1 -
CASSRLAGPYNEQFF TGTGCCAGCAGCCGACTAGCGGGGCCCTACAATGAGCAGTTCTTC TRBV7-9 TRBD2 TRBJ2-1 -
CASSLQGGISYGYTF TGTGCCAGCAGTTTACAGGGAGGTATATCCTACGGCTACACCTTC TRBV28 - TRBJ1-2 -
CSVRFTYEQYF TGCAGCGTGAGATTCACCTACGAGCAGTACTTC TRBV29-1 - TRBJ2-7 -
CAWTGGIQETQYF TGTGCCTGGACAGGGGGGATCCAAGAGACCCAGTACTTC TRBV30 - TRBJ2-5 -
CASSPPQGPDEQFF TGTGCCAGCAGCCCTCCACAGGGTCCGGATGAGCAGTTCTTC TRBV7-8 - TRBJ2-1 -
CASSFNYLKETQYF TGTGCCAGCTCCTTTAACTACTTAAAAGAGACCCAGTACTTC TRBV11-2 - TRBJ2-5 few
CASSVDSGSPGEQYF TGTGCCAGCAGCGTAGATAGCGGGAGTCCCGGCGAGCAGTACTTC TRBV9 TRBD2 TRBJ2-7 -
CASSDDRDTEAFF TGTGCCAGCAGCGACGACAGGGACACTGAAGCTTTCTTT TRBV2 TRBD1 TRBJ1-1 few
CASSLSVLTGEQFF TGTGCCAGCAGTTTATCGGTGCTTACGGGTGAGCAGTTCTTC TRBV28 - TRBJ2-1 -
CASSPGQGGQPQHF TGTGCCAGCTCTCCGGGACAGGGGGGTCAGCCCCAGCATTTT TRBV18 TRBD1 TRBJ1-5 -
CASSLNPSGKGETQYF TGTGCCAGCAGCTTAAACCCTAGCGGGAAGGGGGAGACCCAGTACTTC TRBV7-3 TRBD2 TRBJ2-5 few
CASSQTSGGTDTQYF TGTGCCAGCAGCCAAACTAGCGGGGGCACAGATACGCAGTATTTT TRBV14 TRBD2 TRBJ2-3 once
CAWSVRRGGEQFF TGTGCCTGGAGTGTACGGCGGGGGGGTGAGCAGTTCTTC TRBV30 TRBD2 TRBJ2-1 once
CASSSGLLANTGELFF TGTGCCAGCAGCTCGGGACTTTTAGCGAACACCGGGGAGCTGTTTTTT TRBV7-9 - TRBJ2-2 -
CASSRPGTANTEAFF TGCGCCAGCAGCAGACCTGGGACAGCGAACACTGAAGCTTTCTTT TRBV5-1 TRBD1 TRBJ1-1 -
CASSVGHLTTNEKLFF TGCGCCAGCAGCGTCGGACACCTAACAACTAATGAAAAACTGTTTTTT TRBV5-1 - TRBJ1-4 -
CASSPDSKVQPQHF TGTGCCAGTAGCCCCGACAGTAAGGTTCAGCCCCAGCATTTT TRBV19 - TRBJ1-5 -
CASKDSGSNEQYF TGTGCCAGCAAGGATAGCGGGAGTAACGAGCAGTACTTC TRBV28 TRBD2 TRBJ2-7 -
CASSITGLTYGYTF TGTGCCAGTAGTATTACAGGGCTAACCTATGGCTACACCTTC TRBV19 - TRBJ1-2 few